The T cell receptor (beta chain) described here comes from a study of blood T cell repertoires in COVID-19. Study background: PBMCs, B-cell-depleted T cells, or T cells were the source of the cDNA or gDNA that made up the material.

Per the original data handling: Amplifying reference gene primers gave estimates of nucleated cell counts. Data came from immunoSEQ multiplex PCR; TCRdb stores just in-frame clones and leaves some out. That table supplies the V and J calls and clone size; D and trimming were determined from the DNA. Among 300,000 to 400,000 clones listed, about 90% were seen once. Per the germline V gene, CDR1 is MNHEY and CDR2 is SVGAGI. The V gene end was trimmed by 6 bases and the J gene end by 5 bases; junction bases not matched to a gene: 4. This CDR3 has 13 residues. The origin of this receptor is a young woman who had recovered from COVID-19. Sequenced material: peripheral blood. V usage is TRBV6-5 and J usage is TRBJ1-2; 9 positions match TRBD1. In DNA, the CDR3 is TGTGCCAGCAGACCACAGGGGGCGTATGGCTACACCTTC. Its protein product is CASRPQGAYGYTF.